This paragraph reports one TCR beta chain. Its antigen remains unknown. CDR1 and CDR2 from the germline V gene are SGHTA and FQGNSA. The V segment lost 1 base and the J segment 3 bases; nucleotides outside the gene matches: 11. The CDR3 totals 17 residues. This was a deep-level run. Profiled with immunoSEQ multiplex PCR; TCRdb holds only in-frame clones, not every one. The sample lists about 980,000 clones; over 75% were seen once. This record comes from a study of shared clonotypes between healthy human individuals. General observations from the study: Naive subsets tended to show greater estimated richness than memory subsets. Rarefaction showed sorted-subset sequencing was incomplete despite large depth.

The sequence was collected from a man aged 18 to 29 in good health. Sequenced input: memory CD4+ T cells sorted from blood. Subset here: CD45RA-negative fraction. The V call is TRBV7-2, the J call TRBJ2-7; 8 nucleotides agree with TRBD2. Here the CDR3 reads CASSLEASGSRGYEQYF. CDR3 sequence (DNA): TGTGCCAGCAGCTTAGAAGCTAGCGGGTCCCGTGGCTACGAGCAGTACTTC.